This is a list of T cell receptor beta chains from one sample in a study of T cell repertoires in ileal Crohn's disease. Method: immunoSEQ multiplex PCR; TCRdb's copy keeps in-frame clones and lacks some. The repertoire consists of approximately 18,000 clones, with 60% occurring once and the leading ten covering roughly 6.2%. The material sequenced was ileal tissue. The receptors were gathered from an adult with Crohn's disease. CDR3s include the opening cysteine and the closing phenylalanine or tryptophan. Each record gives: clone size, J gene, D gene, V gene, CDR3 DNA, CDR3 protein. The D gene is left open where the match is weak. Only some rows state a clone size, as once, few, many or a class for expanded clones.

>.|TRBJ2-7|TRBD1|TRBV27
TGTGCCAGCAGTTGGGACAGGTTAGCGTACGAGCAGTACTTC
CASSWDRLAYEQYF
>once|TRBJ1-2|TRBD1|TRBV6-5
TGTGCCAGCAGTGACATGACAGGGGCCCTTGCCTACACCTTC
CASSDMTGALAYTF
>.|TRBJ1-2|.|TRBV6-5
TGTGCCAGCAGCTCGGCCGGATCGGGCTATGGCTACACCTTC
CASSSAGSGYGYTF
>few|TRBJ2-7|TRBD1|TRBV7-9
TGTGCCAGCAGCTTTGGGGGACAGGGGTTCGAGCAGTACTTC
CASSFGGQGFEQYF
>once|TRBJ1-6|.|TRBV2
TGTGCCAGCAGTGAAACTCGGAGGAATTCACCCCTCCACTTT
CASSETRRNSPLHF
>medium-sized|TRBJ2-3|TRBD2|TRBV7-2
TGTGCCAGCAGCACCTTTACTAGCGGGACAGATACGCAGTATTTT
CASSTFTSGTDTQYF
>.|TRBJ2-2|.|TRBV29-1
TGCAGCGGGGGCAACACCGGGGAGCTGTTTTTT
CSGGNTGELFF
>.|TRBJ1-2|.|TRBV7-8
TGTGCCAGCAGCCCCCCCCTGGCCCTAGAAGGCTACACCTTC
CASSPPLALEGYTF
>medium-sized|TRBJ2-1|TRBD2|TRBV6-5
TGTGCCAGCTCCTCCGGGACTAGACTCTACAATGAGCAGTTCTTC
CASSSGTRLYNEQFF
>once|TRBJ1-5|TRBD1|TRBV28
TGTGCCAGCAGCGCGGGACAGGGACGAATCCATTTT
CASSAGQGRIHF
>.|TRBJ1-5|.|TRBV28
TGTGCCAGCAGTTTAGGGGGGGCTCGCAATCAGCCCCAGCATTTT
CASSLGGARNQPQHF
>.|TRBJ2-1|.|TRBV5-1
TGCGCCAGCAGCCGGGCCGGGACCTACAATGAGCAGTTCTTC
CASSRAGTYNEQFF
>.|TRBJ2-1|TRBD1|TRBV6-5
TGTGCCAGCAGTTACACGGGACAGGGGTGGAATGAGCAGTTCTTC
CASSYTGQGWNEQFF
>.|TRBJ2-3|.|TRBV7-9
TGTGCCAGCTCCTTAGAATCAGGGGATACGCAGTATTTT
CASSLESGDTQYF
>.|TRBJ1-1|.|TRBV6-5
TGTGCCAGCAGTTACGGGGGCGGAGGCACTGAAGCTTTCTTT
CASSYGGGGTEAFF
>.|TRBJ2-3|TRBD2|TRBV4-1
TGCGCCAGCAGCCGGACGGGAGCGGGAGGCACAGATACGCAGTATTTT
CASSRTGAGGTDTQYF
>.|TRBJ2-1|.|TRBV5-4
TGTGCCAGCAGCTTGGCATCTCTAGCCCGTAGCTCCTACAATGAGCAGTTCTTC
CASSLASLARSSYNEQFF
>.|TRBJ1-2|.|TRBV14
TGTGCCAGCAGCCGCGGCGGGGGATACACCTTC
CASSRGGGYTF
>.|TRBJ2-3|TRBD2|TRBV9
TGTGCCAGCAGCGTAGTAGCGGGAGTGGCAGATACGCAGTATTTT
CASSVVAGVADTQYF
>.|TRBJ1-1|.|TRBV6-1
TGTGCCAGCAGTGAACAAGGGGTCGCTTTCTTT
CASSEQGVAFF
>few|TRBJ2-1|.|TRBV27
TGTGCCACCCAAGGACGACTACTCGACTGGCCCCGAGAGCAGTTCTTC
CATQGRLLDWPREQFF
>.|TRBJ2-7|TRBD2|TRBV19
TGTGCCAGTAGTTCGGGGACTAGCGTAACTCTCTACGAGCAGTACTTC
CASSSGTSVTLYEQYF
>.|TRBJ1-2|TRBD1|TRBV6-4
TGTGCCAGCAAACCGGGACAGGACTCCTATGGCTACACCTTC
CASKPGQDSYGYTF
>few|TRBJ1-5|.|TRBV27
TGTGCCAGCAGTTTAACGGCAGGACAGAGGCAGCCCCAGCATTTT
CASSLTAGQRQPQHF
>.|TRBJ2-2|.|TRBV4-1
TGCGCCAGCAGGGACTCACCGAACACCGGGGAGCTGTTTTTT
CASRDSPNTGELFF
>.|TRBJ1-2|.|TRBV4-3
TGCGCCAGCAGTCGAGACAGAAGTCTTAACTATGGCTACACCTTC
CASSRDRSLNYGYTF
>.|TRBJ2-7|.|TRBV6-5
TGTGCCAGCAGTCCCCAGGGCGGAGCCTACGAGCAGTACTTC
CASSPQGGAYEQYF
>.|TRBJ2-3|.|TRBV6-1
TGTGCCAGCAGGACGAATAGCGGCACAGATACGCAGTATTTT
CASRTNSGTDTQYF